These T cell receptor beta chains were read from a single sample in a study of human T cells and chemical hapten exposure. TCRdb re-derived calls from the RACE reads in MiXCR, one entry per CDR3 protein. The sample lists under 100,000 distinct CDR3 sequences; 7.5% to 9.5% were seen once. The sequencing here drew on whole blood, taken in connection with sensitization to the hapten diphenylcyclopropenone (DPC). Every receptor here comes from a middle-aged man with alopecia areata. Some clones in this sample may be carry-over from other donors' samples. Each CDR3 is given with its conserved first and last residue. The order of the fields is V gene, D gene, CDR3 length, clone size, J gene, CDR3 protein, CDR3 DNA. The D gene is left open where the match is weak. A row's size may be missing; if present it is once, few, many or a size class.

V gene: TRBV29-1
D gene: TRBD1
CDR3 length: 15
clone size: many
J gene: TRBJ2-3
CDR3 protein: CSVTQGSLGTDTQYF
CDR3 DNA: TGCAGCGTGACACAGGGGTCCCTCGGCACAGATACGCAGTATTTT

V gene: TRBV30
D gene: TRBD1
CDR3 length: 14
clone size: .
J gene: TRBJ1-1
CDR3 protein: CAWSTGTGGSEAFF
CDR3 DNA: TGTGCCTGGAGCACCGGGACAGGGGGCTCTGAAGCTTTCTTT

V gene: TRBV5-1
D gene: .
CDR3 length: 14
clone size: .
J gene: TRBJ1-2
CDR3 protein: CASSLDGPYFGYTF
CDR3 DNA: TGCGCCAGCAGCTTGGATGGCCCCTACTTTGGCTACACCTTC

V gene: TRBV10-2
D gene: TRBD2
CDR3 length: 15
clone size: few
J gene: TRBJ2-7
CDR3 protein: CASTPVAGGPAEQYF
CDR3 DNA: TGCGCCAGCACCCCTGTAGCGGGAGGGCCCGCCGAGCAGTACTTC

V gene: TRBV12-5
D gene: .
CDR3 length: 15
clone size: many
J gene: TRBJ1-1
CDR3 protein: CASGLVQGVRTEAFF
CDR3 DNA: TGTGCTAGTGGTTTGGTACAGGGAGTCCGAACTGAAGCTTTCTTT

V gene: TRBV28
D gene: .
CDR3 length: 15
clone size: .
J gene: TRBJ2-3
CDR3 protein: CASSQSQLGTDTQYF
CDR3 DNA: TGTGCCAGCAGTCAGAGCCAATTGGGCACAGATACGCAGTATTTT

V gene: TRBV4-3
D gene: .
CDR3 length: 14
clone size: few
J gene: TRBJ1-6
CDR3 protein: CASSQDRENSPLHF
CDR3 DNA: TGCGCCAGCAGCCAAGACAGGGAGAATTCACCCCTCCACTTT

V gene: TRBV7-2
D gene: TRBD1
CDR3 length: 15
clone size: many
J gene: TRBJ2-7
CDR3 protein: CASSLVGQSSYEQYF
CDR3 DNA: TGTGCCAGCAGCCTAGTGGGACAGTCGTCCTACGAGCAGTACTTC

V gene: TRBV4-3
D gene: .
CDR3 length: 15
clone size: many
J gene: TRBJ1-5
CDR3 protein: CASSLRLGSNQPQHF
CDR3 DNA: TGCGCCAGCAGCCTAAGACTGGGGAGCAATCAGCCCCAGCATTTT

V gene: TRBV7-6
D gene: .
CDR3 length: 14
clone size: many
J gene: TRBJ2-3
CDR3 protein: CASSLDPGADTQYF
CDR3 DNA: TGTGCCAGCAGCTTAGATCCAGGGGCCGATACGCAGTATTTT

V gene: TRBV28
D gene: .
CDR3 length: 13
clone size: many
J gene: TRBJ1-4
CDR3 protein: CASVGGADEKLFF
CDR3 DNA: TGTGCCAGCGTTGGGGGCGCCGATGAAAAACTGTTTTTT

V gene: TRBV28
D gene: .
CDR3 length: 13
clone size: few
J gene: TRBJ1-6
CDR3 protein: CAGQGPYNSPLHF
CDR3 DNA: TGTGCCGGCCAGGGGCCCTATAATTCACCCCTCCACTTT

V gene: TRBV20-1
D gene: .
CDR3 length: 13
clone size: .
J gene: TRBJ2-3
CDR3 protein: CSAAGTSTDTQYF
CDR3 DNA: TGCAGTGCCGCCGGGACTAGCACAGATACGCAGTATTTT

V gene: TRBV12-3/TRBV12-4
D gene: TRBD2
CDR3 length: 13
clone size: few
J gene: TRBJ2-1
CDR3 protein: CASSLEGTTGKFF
CDR3 DNA: TGTGCCAGCAGTTTGGAAGGGACTACCGGAAAGTTCTTC

V gene: TRBV6-2/TRBV6-3
D gene: .
CDR3 length: 12
clone size: few
J gene: TRBJ2-4
CDR3 protein: CASSASQNIQYF
CDR3 DNA: TGTGCCAGCAGTGCTTCTCAAAACATTCAGTACTTC

V gene: TRBV5-1
D gene: TRBD2
CDR3 length: 15
clone size: many
J gene: TRBJ2-5
CDR3 protein: CASSWASGGQETQYF
CDR3 DNA: TGCGCCAGCAGCTGGGCTAGCGGGGGGCAAGAGACCCAGTACTTC

V gene: TRBV19
D gene: .
CDR3 length: 15
clone size: few
J gene: TRBJ1-5
CDR3 protein: CASSTITPPSQPQHF
CDR3 DNA: TGTGCCAGTAGTACCATTACACCCCCTTCTCAGCCCCAGCATTTT

V gene: TRBV5-1
D gene: TRBD1
CDR3 length: 16
clone size: .
J gene: TRBJ2-2
CDR3 protein: CASSLLPGQGTGELFF
CDR3 DNA: TGCGCCAGCAGCTTATTACCGGGACAGGGGACCGGGGAGCTGTTTTTT

V gene: TRBV7-2
D gene: .
CDR3 length: 16
clone size: .
J gene: TRBJ2-1
CDR3 protein: CASSLVASSSYNEQFF
CDR3 DNA: TGTGCCAGCAGCTTAGTAGCGTCCAGCTCCTACAATGAGCAGTTCTTC

V gene: TRBV24-1
D gene: .
CDR3 length: 14
clone size: .
J gene: TRBJ2-3
CDR3 protein: CATSAERYTDTQYF
CDR3 DNA: TGTGCCACCAGTGCGGAGCGGTACACAGATACGCAGTATTTT

V gene: TRBV6-2/TRBV6-3
D gene: .
CDR3 length: 13
clone size: .
J gene: TRBJ1-5
CDR3 protein: CASSLQWGQPQHF
CDR3 DNA: TGTGCCAGCAGCCTCCAGTGGGGCCAGCCCCAGCATTTT

V gene: TRBV5-6
D gene: .
CDR3 length: 15
clone size: few
J gene: TRBJ2-3
CDR3 protein: CASSLGSGSTDTQYF
CDR3 DNA: TGTGCCAGCAGCTTGGGTTCCGGATCCACAGATACGCAGTATTTT

V gene: TRBV12-3/TRBV12-4
D gene: .
CDR3 length: 13
clone size: many
J gene: TRBJ1-1
CDR3 protein: CASSQWGDTEAFF
CDR3 DNA: TGTGCCAGCAGCCAGTGGGGGGACACTGAAGCTTTCTTT

V gene: TRBV7-2
D gene: TRBD1
CDR3 length: 14
clone size: .
J gene: TRBJ2-5
CDR3 protein: CASSQVTGAATQYF
CDR3 DNA: TGTGCCAGCAGCCAGGTGACAGGGGCGGCGACCCAGTACTTC

V gene: TRBV2
D gene: .
CDR3 length: 14
clone size: .
J gene: TRBJ2-3
CDR3 protein: CASSGERGTDTQYF
CDR3 DNA: TGTGCCAGCAGCGGTGAGCGTGGAACAGATACGCAGTATTTT

V gene: TRBV29-1
D gene: .
CDR3 length: 12
clone size: many
J gene: TRBJ2-1
CDR3 protein: CSVAGSYNEQFF
CDR3 DNA: TGCAGCGTTGCGGGAAGTTACAATGAGCAGTTCTTC

V gene: TRBV11-2
D gene: .
CDR3 length: 14
clone size: few
J gene: TRBJ2-7
CDR3 protein: CASSFSFRGGEQYF
CDR3 DNA: TGTGCCAGCAGCTTTAGCTTCAGGGGCGGCGAGCAGTACTTC

V gene: TRBV12-3/TRBV12-4
D gene: .
CDR3 length: 12
clone size: few
J gene: TRBJ2-7
CDR3 protein: CASSFFQDEQYF
CDR3 DNA: TGTGCCAGCAGTTTTTTTCAGGACGAGCAGTACTTC

V gene: TRBV7-2
D gene: TRBD2
CDR3 length: 15
clone size: .
J gene: TRBJ2-3
CDR3 protein: CASSSPGGSTDTQYF
CDR3 DNA: TGTGCCAGCAGCTCCCCAGGCGGGAGTACAGATACGCAGTATTTT

V gene: TRBV29-1
D gene: .
CDR3 length: 12
clone size: many
J gene: TRBJ2-3
CDR3 protein: CSVLSSTDTQYF
CDR3 DNA: TGCAGCGTTCTGTCGAGCACAGATACGCAGTATTTT

V gene: TRBV5-1
D gene: .
CDR3 length: 17
clone size: many
J gene: TRBJ2-3
CDR3 protein: CASSLALAPLSTDTQYF
CDR3 DNA: TGCGCCAGCAGCTTGGCTCTAGCGCCGCTGAGCACAGATACGCAGTATTTT

V gene: TRBV5-1
D gene: .
CDR3 length: 13
clone size: many
J gene: TRBJ1-1
CDR3 protein: CASSPAGVTEAFF
CDR3 DNA: TGCGCCAGCAGCCCCGCCGGGGTCACTGAAGCTTTCTTT

V gene: TRBV20-1
D gene: .
CDR3 length: 12
clone size: few
J gene: TRBJ2-5
CDR3 protein: CSAKIFGETQYF
CDR3 DNA: TGCAGTGCTAAGATATTCGGGGAGACCCAGTACTTC